A single TCR beta chain is shown here with its context. Its specificity is unknown. A library prepared for alpha chains yielded this beta chain as an off-target read; its size is of little meaning. In TCRdb, the 5' RACE reads were re-called with MiXCR into one record per CDR3 protein. There are some 300 distinct CDR3 sequences in the sample; under 30% occur only once, and about 55% lies in the top ten. Described time point: sample taken at primary tumor resection. The CDR3 is 13 amino acids. The germline V and J ends were trimmed by 6 bases and 2 bases, with 13 bases remaining between them. CDR1 and CDR2 from the germline V gene are SQVTM and ANQGSEA. The data derive from a study of spatial heterogeneity in lung cancer. Findings of the study overall: Mutation tallies in tumors tracked expanded intratumoral alpha and beta TCR counts.

Source: lung tumor tissue, taken at surgery. The sequence was collected from a female donor with early-stage non-small cell lung cancer. This chain connects TRBV29-1 to TRBJ1-2; tentatively, D is TRBD1 (5 bases). CDR3 DNA: TGCAGCGTCCGACAGACAAAGAACTATGGCTACACCTTC. Translated, it gives CSVRQTKNYGYTF.